This T cell receptor (beta chain) was sequenced in a study of cytomegalovirus exposure and HLA in healthy donors. PCR employed 60 Vbeta and 13 Jbeta primers. Data came from immunoSEQ multiplex PCR; TCRdb stores just in-frame clones and leaves some out. The table shows around 210,000 clones, with 82% occurring only once. The J segment lost 6 bases and the V segment lost 4 bases, leaving 9 bases of the junction unmatched. The CDR3 spans 14 residues. Germline CDR1 reads GTSNPN; CDR2 reads SVGIG (reference sequence). V gene TRBV30 combines with J gene TRBJ2-3; 8 bases agree with TRBD2. The sample consisted of PBMCs. This clonotype was obtained from a woman aged 40-49 years in good health and CMV-seronegative. CDR3 DNA sequence: TGTGCCTGGACATCAGCGGGAGTCTGGGATACGCAGTATTTT. It is translated as CAWTSAGVWDTQYF.